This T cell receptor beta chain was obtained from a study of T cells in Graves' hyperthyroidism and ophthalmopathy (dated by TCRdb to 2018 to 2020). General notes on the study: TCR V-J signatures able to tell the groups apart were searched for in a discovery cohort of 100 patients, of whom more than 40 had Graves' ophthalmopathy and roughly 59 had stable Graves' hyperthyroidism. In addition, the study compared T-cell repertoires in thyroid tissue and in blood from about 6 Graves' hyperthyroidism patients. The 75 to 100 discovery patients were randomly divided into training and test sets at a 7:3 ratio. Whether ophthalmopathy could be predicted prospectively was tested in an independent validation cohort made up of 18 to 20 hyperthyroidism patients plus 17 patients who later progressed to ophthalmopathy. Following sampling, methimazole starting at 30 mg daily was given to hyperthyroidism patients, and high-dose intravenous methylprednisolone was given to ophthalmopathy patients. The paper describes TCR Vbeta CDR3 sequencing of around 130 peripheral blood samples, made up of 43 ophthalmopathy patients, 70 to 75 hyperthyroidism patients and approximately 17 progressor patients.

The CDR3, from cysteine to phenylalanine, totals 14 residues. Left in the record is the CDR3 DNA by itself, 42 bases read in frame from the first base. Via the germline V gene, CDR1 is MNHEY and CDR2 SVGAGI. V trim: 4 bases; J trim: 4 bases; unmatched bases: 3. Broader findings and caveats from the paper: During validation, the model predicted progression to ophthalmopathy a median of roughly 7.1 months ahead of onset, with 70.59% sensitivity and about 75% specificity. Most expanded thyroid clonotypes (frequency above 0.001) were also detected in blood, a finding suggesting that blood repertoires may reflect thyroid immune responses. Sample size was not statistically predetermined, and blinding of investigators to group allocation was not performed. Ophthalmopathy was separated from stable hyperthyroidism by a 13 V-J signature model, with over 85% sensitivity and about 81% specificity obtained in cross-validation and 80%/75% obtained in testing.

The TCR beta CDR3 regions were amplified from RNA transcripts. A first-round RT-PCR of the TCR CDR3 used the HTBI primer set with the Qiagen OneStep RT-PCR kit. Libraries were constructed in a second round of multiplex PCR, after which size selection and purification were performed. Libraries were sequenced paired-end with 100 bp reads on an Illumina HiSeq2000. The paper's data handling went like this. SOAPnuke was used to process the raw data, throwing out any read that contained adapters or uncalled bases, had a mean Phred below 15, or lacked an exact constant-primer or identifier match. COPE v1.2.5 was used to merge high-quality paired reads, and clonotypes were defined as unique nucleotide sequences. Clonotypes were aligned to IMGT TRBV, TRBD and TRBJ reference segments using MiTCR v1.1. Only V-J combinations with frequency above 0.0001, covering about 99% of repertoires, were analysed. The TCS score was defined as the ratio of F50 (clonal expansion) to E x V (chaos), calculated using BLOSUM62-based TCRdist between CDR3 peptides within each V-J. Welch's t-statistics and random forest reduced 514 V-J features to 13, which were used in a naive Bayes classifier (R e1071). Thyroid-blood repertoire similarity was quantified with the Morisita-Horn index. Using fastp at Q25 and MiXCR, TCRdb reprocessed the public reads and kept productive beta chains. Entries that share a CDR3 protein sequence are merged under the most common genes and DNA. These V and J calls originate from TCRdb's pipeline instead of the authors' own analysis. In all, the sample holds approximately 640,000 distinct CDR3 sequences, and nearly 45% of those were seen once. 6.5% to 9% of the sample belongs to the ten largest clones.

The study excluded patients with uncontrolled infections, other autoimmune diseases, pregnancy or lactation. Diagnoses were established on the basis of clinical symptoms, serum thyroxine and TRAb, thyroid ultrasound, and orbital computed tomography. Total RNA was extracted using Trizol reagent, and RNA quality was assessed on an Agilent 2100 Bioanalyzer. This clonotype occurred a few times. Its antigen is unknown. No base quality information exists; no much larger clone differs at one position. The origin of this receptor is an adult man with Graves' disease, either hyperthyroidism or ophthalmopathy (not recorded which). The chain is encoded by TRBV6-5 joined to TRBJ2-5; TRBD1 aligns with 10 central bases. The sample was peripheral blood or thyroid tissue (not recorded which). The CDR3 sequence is CASSLGQGLETQYF. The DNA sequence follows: TGTGCCAGCAGTTTGGGACAGGGGCTAGAGACCCAGTACTTC.